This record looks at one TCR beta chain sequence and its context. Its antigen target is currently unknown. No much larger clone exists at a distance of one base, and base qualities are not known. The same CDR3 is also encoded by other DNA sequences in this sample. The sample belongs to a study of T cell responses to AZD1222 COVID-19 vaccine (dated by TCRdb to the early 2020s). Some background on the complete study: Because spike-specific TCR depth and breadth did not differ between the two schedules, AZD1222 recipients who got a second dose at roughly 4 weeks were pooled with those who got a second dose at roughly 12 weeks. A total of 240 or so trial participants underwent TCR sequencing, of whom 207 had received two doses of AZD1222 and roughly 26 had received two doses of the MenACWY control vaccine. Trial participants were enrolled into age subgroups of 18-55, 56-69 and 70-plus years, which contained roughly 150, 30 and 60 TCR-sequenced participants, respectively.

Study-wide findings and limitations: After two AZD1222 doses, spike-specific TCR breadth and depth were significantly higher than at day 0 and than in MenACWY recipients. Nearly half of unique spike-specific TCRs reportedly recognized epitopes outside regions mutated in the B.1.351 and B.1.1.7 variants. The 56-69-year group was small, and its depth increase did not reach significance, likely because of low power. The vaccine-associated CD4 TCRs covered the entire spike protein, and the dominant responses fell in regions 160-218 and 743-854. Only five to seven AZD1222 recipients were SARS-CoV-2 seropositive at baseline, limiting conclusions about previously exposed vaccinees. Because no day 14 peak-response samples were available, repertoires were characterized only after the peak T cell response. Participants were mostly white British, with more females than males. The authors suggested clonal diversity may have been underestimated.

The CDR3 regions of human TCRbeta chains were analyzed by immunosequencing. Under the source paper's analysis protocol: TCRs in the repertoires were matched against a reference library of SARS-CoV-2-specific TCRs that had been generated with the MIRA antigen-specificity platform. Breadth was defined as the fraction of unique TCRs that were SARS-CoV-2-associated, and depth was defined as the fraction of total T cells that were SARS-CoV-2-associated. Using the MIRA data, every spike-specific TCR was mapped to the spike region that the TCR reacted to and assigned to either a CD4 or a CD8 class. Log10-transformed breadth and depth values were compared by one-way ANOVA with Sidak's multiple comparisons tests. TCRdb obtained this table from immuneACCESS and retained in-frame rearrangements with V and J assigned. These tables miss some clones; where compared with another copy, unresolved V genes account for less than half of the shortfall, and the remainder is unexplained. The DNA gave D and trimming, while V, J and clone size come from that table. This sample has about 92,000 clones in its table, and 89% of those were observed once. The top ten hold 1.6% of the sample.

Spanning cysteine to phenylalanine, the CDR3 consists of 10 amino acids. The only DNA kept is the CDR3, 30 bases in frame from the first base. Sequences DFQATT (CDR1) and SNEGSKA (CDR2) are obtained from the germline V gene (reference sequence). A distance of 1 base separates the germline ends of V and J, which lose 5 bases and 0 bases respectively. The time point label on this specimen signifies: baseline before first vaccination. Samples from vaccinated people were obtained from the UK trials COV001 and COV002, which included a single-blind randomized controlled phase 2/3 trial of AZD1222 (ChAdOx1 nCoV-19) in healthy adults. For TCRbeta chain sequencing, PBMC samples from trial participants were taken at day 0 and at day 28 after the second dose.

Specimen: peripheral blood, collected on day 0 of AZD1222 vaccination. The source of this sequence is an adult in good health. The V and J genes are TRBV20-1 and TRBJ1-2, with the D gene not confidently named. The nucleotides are TGCAGTGCTCCTAACTATGGCTACACCTTC. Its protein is CSAPNYGYTF.